This record covers a single T cell receptor (beta chain). These data come from a study of T cell repertoires in cytomegalovirus infection. MiXCR, run by TCRdb on the reads, gives a single entry per CDR3 protein. The sample records hundreds of thousands of distinct CDR3 sequences, approximately 24% being singletons. The clonotype was recovered from a human donor in good health (CMV status not recorded). Some clones in this sample may be carry-over from other donors' samples. The sample was CD8+ T cells from PBMCs.

In nucleotides, the CDR3 is TGTGCCATCAGTGACCTTGAGAACACTGAAGCTTTCTTT. It is translated as CAISDLENTEAFF. The chain carries TRBV10-3 and TRBJ1-1, with D uncertain. This CDR3 contains 13 residues. The germline V gene encodes CDR1 ENHRY and CDR2 SYGVKD. V was shortened by 3 bases and J by 1 base, with 6 bases between the two germline ends.